The text below deals with one T cell receptor (beta chain). The record originates from a study of T-cell memory formation after mild COVID-19. Trimming took off 2 bases at V and 7 bases at J, with 14 bases between the two ends. The germline gives CDR1 SGHTA, CDR2 FQGNSA. CDR3 length: 15 residues. TCRdb ran MiXCR on the 5' RACE reads and lists one entry per CDR3 protein. Among roughly 120,000 distinct CDR3 sequences, about a fifth were seen once, and the ten largest hold 40% to 50%. The material sequenced was PBMCs or a T cell subset sorted from them (not recorded which). The rearrangement joins TRBV7-2 to TRBJ2-2, with D uncertain. The receptor was isolated from a man aged 18 to 29 who had mild COVID-19 (a few samples of this study predate the infection). Cell type and time point are not known. CDR3 in amino acids: CASSLLYSPSGELFF. The CDR3 coding sequence is TGTGCCAGCAGCTTACTATACTCTCCGAGCGGGGAGCTGTTTTTT.